The T cell receptor beta chain under discussion was sequenced for a study of Graves' ophthalmopathy and Graves' hyperthyroidism. General observations from the study: The model's prediction of ophthalmopathy progression had about 70% sensitivity and 72% to 80% specificity.

Where ophthalmopathy was present, donors had moderate-to-severe activity, CAS ≥3, NOSPECS ≥4 and duration under 3 months. Patients were excluded if they had other autoimmune diseases or uncontrolled infections, and likewise if pregnancy or lactation applied. Symptoms, serum thyroxine and TRAb, thyroid ultrasound, and orbital computed tomography formed the diagnostic basis. The germline V gene encodes CDR1 SGHTA and CDR2 FQGNSA. CDR3 length equals 18 residues. Germline trimming cut 1 base from V and 8 bases from J; bases unmatched to any gene: 17. CDR3 regions of TCR beta were amplified from RNA transcripts. Second-round multiplex PCR came after first-round RT-PCR with HTBI primers. TCRdb used MiXCR to reprocess the multiplex PCR reads, holding one entry per CDR3 protein. The sample lists about 740,000 distinct CDR3 sequences, 40% occurring once. For this clonotype: The antigen is unknown.

Sequencing was done on a sample of peripheral blood. The V call is TRBV7-2, the J call TRBJ1-1, with 9 bases fitting TRBD1. The source of this sequence is an adult man with Graves' ophthalmopathy. CDR3 DNA sequence: TGTGCCAGCAGCTTAGAGAGAGGCCTCCGGGACAGGGAGCGGGAAGCTTTCTTT. It codes for CASSLERGLRDREREAFF. The complete variable domain, with remaining parts taken from reference TRBV7-2 and TRBJ1-1, reads GAGVSQSPSNKVTEKGKDVELRCDPISGHTALYWYRQSLGQGLEFLIYFQGNSAPDKSGLPSDRFSAERTGGSVSTLTIQRTQQEDSAVYLCASSLERGLRDREREAFFGQGTRLTVV.